This T cell receptor beta chain originates from a study of T cells in Graves' hyperthyroidism and ophthalmopathy. Looked up from germline, CDR1 is ENHRY and CDR2 is SYGVKD. V lost 6 bases, J lost 10 bases, and 8 bases stayed unmatched. This CDR3 has 12 amino acids. Note on this clonotype: This sequence may be a read error, since a much larger clone differs from it by one base.

Patients aged 18 to 65 had newly diagnosed hyperthyroidism of under 2 months' duration. It was RNA transcripts that yielded the amplified TCR beta CDR3 regions. HTBI primers were employed in a first-round RT-PCR of the TCR CDR3. A single record per CDR3 protein comes from TCRdb applying MiXCR to the multiplex PCR reads. The table lists 530,000 or so distinct CDR3 sequences, approximately 44% of them singletons. Sequenced sample: peripheral blood or thyroid tissue (not recorded which). The source of this sequence is a woman between 18 and 29 years old with Graves' hyperthyroidism. The chain couples TRBV10-3 to TRBJ1-1; 7 nucleotides line up with TRBD1. The CDR3 loop is CAIREGAGRAFF. CDR3 coding DNA: TGTGCCATCAGGGAGGGGGCGGGGAGAGCTTTCTTT.